The 28 T cell receptor beta chains given below trace back to one sample, sequenced in a study of shared clonotypes between healthy human individuals. TCRdb's table, derived via immunoSEQ multiplex PCR, lists solely in-frame clones and lacks some. The repertoire holds around 440,000 clones, with roughly four fifths as singletons. The sequenced sample consisted of PBMCs. The source of these receptors is a woman in her 40s in good health. Some clones in this sample may be carry-over from other donors' samples.

In this sample, this clone turned up once. The chain recombines TRBV28 with TRBJ2-5; D is undetermined. Gene TRBJ2-7 matches the end of the DNA better, so the J call may be wrong. Germline V gives CDR1 MDHEN, CDR2 SYDVKM. The CDR3 contains 16 residues. This CDR3 is CASSLRRWGSSYEQYF. DNA of the CDR3: TGTGCCAGCAGTTTACGGCGTTGGGGAAGCTCCTACGAGCAGTACTTC.

The chain is built from TRBV5-1 and TRBJ2-2; 10 nucleotides line up with TRBD2. The CDR3 length is 16 residues. Germline V lookup: CDR1 SGHRS, CDR2 YFSETQ. The V gene end was trimmed by 0 bases and the J gene end by 4 bases; junction bases not matched to a gene: 3. Here the CDR3 reads CASSLEPSGSTGELFF. The CDR3 coding sequence is TGCGCCAGCAGCTTGGAGCCTAGCGGGAGCACCGGGGAGCTGTTTTTT.

This clone was seen a few times. This sequence joins TRBV5-6 and TRBJ1-1; the D gene is possibly TRBD1 (6 bases). Germline V gene data show CDR1 as SGHDT and CDR2 as YYEEEE. CDR3 size: 15 residues. V shed 4 bases and J shed 2 bases, with 15 bases lying between them. The CDR3 protein is CASSGSDSGNTEAFF. CDR3 DNA sequence: TGTGCCAGCAGCGGGTCGGACAGTGGAAACACTGAAGCTTTCTTT. Full variable domain (rest looked up from reference TRBV5-6 and TRBJ1-1): DAGVTQSPTHLIKTRGQQVTLRCSPKSGHDTVSWYQQALGQGPQFIFQYYEEEERQRGNFPDRFSGHQFPNYSSELNVNALLLGDSALYLCASSGSDSGNTEAFFGQGTRLTVV.

This clone was found once. V gene TRBV7-2 combines with J gene TRBJ2-2; D remains ambiguous. V shed 5 bases and J shed 0 bases, with 16 bases lying between them. Germline CDR1 SGHTA, CDR2 FQGNSA. The CDR3 spans 17 residues. CDR3 loop: CASSPDEAATNTGELFF. The CDR3 DNA reads TGTGCCAGCAGCCCCGATGAGGCTGCTACGAACACCGGGGAGCTGTTTTTT.

Of note for this clone: The same CDR3 arises from other DNA sequences in this sample as well. In nucleotides, the CDR3 is TGTGCCAGCAGTGCGGAGAGAGGGACTGAAGCTTTCTTT. Translation gives CASSAERGTEAFF. This sequence joins TRBV2 and TRBJ1-1; the D is unclear. The CDR3 length is 13 residues. Germline CDR1 reads SNHLY; CDR2 reads FYNNEI. V was clipped by 4 bases and J by 5 bases, with 11 bases between them. The whole variable domain, remainder taken from reference TRBV2 and TRBJ1-1, is EPEVTQTPSHQVTQMGQEVILRCVPISNHLYFYWYRQILGQKVEFLVSFYNNEISEKSEIFDDQFSVERPDGSNFTLKIRSTKLEDSAMYFCASSAERGTEAFFGQGTRLTVV.

This chain links TRBV6-1 with TRBJ2-1, with 7 positions matching TRBD1. The germline V gene encodes CDR1 MNHNS and CDR2 SASEGT. The junction had 10 bases not matched to a gene; V was cut back by 4 bases and J by 1 base. The CDR3 is 17 residues long. The CDR3 loop reads CASSARSTGESYNEQFF. Here the CDR3 DNA reads TGTGCCAGCAGTGCAAGAAGTACAGGGGAGTCCTACAATGAGCAGTTCTTC.

Ten or more counts support this clone. The CDR3 loop reads CASSLEGGRYEQYF. The CDR3 nucleotides read TGTGCCAGCAGCTTGGAAGGGGGTAGGTACGAGCAGTACTTC. This chain uses TRBV5-4 with TRBJ2-7; tentatively, D is TRBD1 (6 bases). This CDR3 has 14 residues. The V and J ends lost 0 bases and 4 bases respectively, with 11 bases between them. Germline CDR1 is SGHNT and CDR2 is YYREEE (reference sequence).

The genes are TRBV10-3 and TRBJ1-2; no definite D call. From germline, CDR1 is ENHRY and CDR2 SYGVKD. Between the trimmed V and J ends, which lost 3 bases and 0 bases, there was a span of 5 bases. The CDR3 loop spans 13 amino acids. CDR3: CAISEHTNYGYTF. As DNA, the CDR3 is TGTGCCATCAGTGAACATACTAACTATGGCTACACCTTC.

The rearrangement links TRBV6-1 to TRBJ1-4, with D perhaps TRBD1 (5 bases). V gave up 6 bases and J gave up 8 bases, with 19 bases separating them. The V gene's germline CDR1 is MNHNS and CDR2 SASEGT. This CDR3 contains 15 residues. The CDR3 nucleotides are TGTGCCAGCAGCCCAGCCACAGGCGAGATAGAAAAACTGTTTTTT. Amino acids: CASSPATGEIEKLFF.

The gene calls are TRBV18 and TRBJ2-7; 11 bases line up with TRBD1. The CDR3 consists of 13 residues. With V trimmed by 5 bases and J by 4 bases, 1 base remained unmatched. CDR1 is KGHSH and CDR2 is LQKENI in the germline V gene. The CDR3 sequence is CASSWDRGYEQYF. The CDR3 DNA reads as TGTGCCAGCTCATGGGACAGGGGGTACGAGCAGTACTTC.

The V and J genes are TRBV4-1 and TRBJ1-1; D might be TRBD1 (6 bases). CDR1 MGHRA and CDR2 YSYEKL come from the germline V gene. V was clipped by 4 bases and J by 2 bases, with 14 bases between them. The CDR3 spans 15 residues. CDR3 loop: CASSLSTGTNTEAFF. In nucleotides, the CDR3 is TGCGCCAGCAGCCTATCGACAGGAACCAACACTGAAGCTTTCTTT.

This chain connects TRBV28 to TRBJ1-5, with D unclear. CDR3 length: 14 amino acids. Germline assignment: CDR1 MDHEN and CDR2 SYDVKM. Deletions cut 7 bases from V and 0 bases from J, with 10 bases between. CDR3: CASKGDRSNQPQHF. The DNA for the CDR3 is TGTGCCAGCAAGGGAGATCGTAGCAATCAGCCCCAGCATTTT.

CDR3: CASKKDVGANSPLHF. The CDR3, as DNA: TGCGCCAGCAAGAAGGATGTCGGAGCTAATTCACCCCTCCACTTT. The chain joins TRBV5-1 to TRBJ1-6; D not resolved. This CDR3 has 15 residues. V lost 6 bases and J lost 6, with 16 bases in between. CDR1 is SGHRS and CDR2 is YFSETQ in the germline V gene.

The V gene is TRBV28, the J gene TRBJ2-7; the D gene is possibly TRBD1 (5 bases). CDR3 length: 15 amino acids. Germline lookup yields CDR1 MDHEN and CDR2 SYDVKM. The V gene lost 5 bases and the J gene lost 5 bases, with 19 bases spanning the gap. CDR3 protein: CASSPPGIRIDEQYF. Here the CDR3 DNA reads TGTGCCAGCAGTCCACCAGGGATTCGGATCGACGAGCAGTACTTC.

V gene TRBV9 combines with J gene TRBJ2-1, with 7 bases lining up with TRBD2. The germline V gene has CDR1 SGDLS and CDR2 YYNGEE. After removal of 5 bases from V and 4 bases from J, the junction contained 15 bases not matched to a gene. CDR3 length: 17 amino acids. The CDR3 is CASSYSDGLGVYNEQFF. The CDR3 DNA sequence: TGTGCCAGCAGTTACTCCGACGGACTAGGGGTTTACAATGAGCAGTTCTTC.

This clone was recorded many times. At one end, the junction sequence differs from germline, possibly due to a read error. This CDR3 is also generated by other DNA sequences in the sample. V gene TRBV30 combines with J gene TRBJ1-1, with D possibly being TRBD1 (6 bases). The CDR3 covers 14 residues. Germline values: CDR1 GTSNPN, CDR2 SVGIG (reference sequence). CDR3 in DNA: TGTGCCTGGAGCGGACAGACGATGAACACCGAAGCTTTCTTT. Residues: CAWSGQTMNTEAFF.

As concerns this clone: A junction end diverges from the germline sequence, so it may reflect a read error. The rearrangement uses TRBV7-9 and TRBJ2-7, with D perhaps TRBD2 (5 bases). The CDR3 runs 11 residues. The germline CDR1 and CDR2 sequences are SEHNR and FQNEAQ (reference sequence). CDR3 protein: CASSSSGVWSF. The CDR3 nucleotides are TGTGCCAGCAGCTCCTCCGGGGTATGGAGCTTC.

This sequence joins TRBV28 and TRBJ2-5, with D perhaps being TRBD1 or TRBD2 (6 bases each). Germline CDR1 and CDR2: MDHEN and SYDVKM. Trimming stripped 7 bases from V and 5 bases from J, with 17 bases between. The CDR3 consists of 14 residues. Here the CDR3 reads CASTTLGGRETQYF. CDR3 in DNA: TGTGCCAGCACCACCCTCGGGGGCAGGGAGACCCAGTACTTC.

This clone was counted once. With only one base between it and a far larger clone, this is likely a read error. The sample carries other DNA sequences with the same CDR3. The V and J genes are TRBV5-1 and TRBJ1-4, with no clear D. The CDR3 length is 14 residues. With 2 bases removed from V and 5 bases from J, the gap between germline ends came to 10 bases. The germline CDR1 and CDR2 sequences are SGHRS and YFSETQ. CDR3 nucleotide sequence: TGCGCCAGCAGCTTAGCGGGCCAGAATGAAAAACTGTTTTTT. Translation: CASSLAGQNEKLFF.

The chain links TRBV11-1 to TRBJ2-1, with 7 bases lining up with TRBD2. This CDR3 has 16 residues. J was trimmed by 0 bases and V by 1 base; bases with no gene match: 3. Germline CDR1 SGHAT, CDR2 FQDESV (reference sequence). CDR3: CASSLDGGSSYNEQFF. CDR3 bases: TGTGCCAGCAGCTTAGATGGCGGGAGCTCCTACAATGAGCAGTTCTTC.

Turning to this clone: A much bigger clone sits one base away, suggesting this may be a read error. The chain has TRBV6-1 and TRBJ2-5; no reliable D call. Germline V lookup: CDR1 MNHNS, CDR2 SASEGT. The CDR3 covers 12 residues. CDR3 residues: CASSEIRETQHF. In DNA, the CDR3 is TGTGCCAGCAGTGAAATAAGAGAGACCCAGCACTTC.

Notes on this clone: The same CDR3 is also encoded by other DNA sequences in this sample. The chain recombines TRBV5-1 with TRBJ1-2, with D uncertain. V lost 1 base, J lost 6 bases, and 10 bases lay in between. The CDR3 sequence is 13 residues long. Germline assignment: CDR1 SGHRS and CDR2 YFSETQ. CDR3 in DNA: TGCGCCAGCAGCTTGAGCCCGGGAGATGGCTACACCTTC. Protein product: CASSLSPGDGYTF.

The chain has TRBV27 and TRBJ2-1; 12 nucleotides line up with TRBD2. This CDR3 region has 17 residues. The germline V gene has CDR1 MNHEY and CDR2 SMNVEV (reference sequence). The V gene end was trimmed by 8 bases and the J gene end by 5 bases; junction bases not matched to a gene: 13. The CDR3 nucleotides are TGTGCCAGCCGAATTTGGGCTAGCGGGAGGGCAGACAATGAGCAGTTCTTC. Amino acids: CASRIWASGRADNEQFF.

The chain combines TRBV9 with TRBJ1-2; D remains ambiguous. Germline V gives CDR1 SGDLS, CDR2 YYNGEE. The CDR3 has 15 residues. The ends were cut back, 0 bases at V and 7 bases at J, with 16 bases in the middle. CDR3 in amino acids: CASSVAGNRPSGYTF. The CDR3 DNA reads TGTGCCAGCAGCGTAGCCGGTAATCGTCCGTCTGGCTACACCTTC. Full variable domain (remainder filled in from reference TRBV9 and TRBJ1-2): DSGVTQTPKHLITATGQRVTLRCSPRSGDLSVYWYQQSLDQGLQFLIQYYNGEERAKGNILERFSAQQFPDLHSELNLSSLELGDSALYFCASSVAGNRPSGYTFGSGTRLTVV.

For this clone: A far larger clone lies a single base away; this is likely a read error. The chain links TRBV15 to TRBJ2-5; no firm D call. V was pared by 0 bases and J by 2 bases, with 10 bases between. The CDR3 spans 15 residues. Germline CDR1 reads LNHNV; CDR2 reads YYDKDF (reference sequence). This CDR3 reads CATSRERARQETQYF. The CDR3 DNA sequence: TGTGCCACCAGCAGAGAGCGTGCGAGACAAGAGACCCAGTACTTC.

CDR3 residues: CASSLGLKGQPQHF. The CDR3 DNA is TGTGCCAGCAGCTTGGGCCTCAAGGGTCAGCCCCAGCATTTT. The rearrangement uses TRBV5-8 and TRBJ1-5; D not certain. This CDR3 region has 14 residues. V was shortened by 0 bases and J by 6 bases, with 10 bases between the two germline ends. Germline-derived CDR1 and CDR2 are SGHTS and YDEGEE.

This clone was counted a single time. The chain links TRBV7-2 to TRBJ1-4; 8 bases are a match to TRBD1. CDR1 and CDR2 from the germline V gene are SGHTA and FQGNSA. This CDR3 is built from 13 residues. V was pared by 6 bases and J by 7 bases, with 4 bases of the junction left unmatched. In nucleotides, the CDR3 is TGTGCCAGCAGACAGGGGGAGGGTGAAAAACTGTTTTTT. Translated, it gives CASRQGEGEKLFF.

The chain recombines TRBV27 with TRBJ2-5; 7 bases agree with TRBD1. Per germline, CDR1 MNHEY and CDR2 SMNVEV (reference sequence). This CDR3 contains 16 residues. The V segment lost 4 bases and the J segment 0 bases; nucleotides outside the gene matches: 8. CDR3 sequence: CASSYSPTGYQETQYF. The DNA for the CDR3 is TGTGCCAGCAGTTACTCACCGACAGGGTACCAAGAGACCCAGTACTTC.